These 27 T cell receptor beta chains were all obtained from the same sample, sequenced in a study of control samples from healthy donors and cancer patients. The method was immunoSEQ multiplex PCR; TCRdb's version includes in-frame clones alone and lacks a portion of them. The repertoire holds about 65,000 clones, 90% seen once, with over 1% in the top ten. The specimen was PBMCs. These TCRs come from a woman aged 45 to 65 with colorectal cancer.

The genes are TRBV29-1 and TRBJ1-3; perhaps TRBD1 as D (5 bases). CDR1 SQVTM and CDR2 ANQGSEA come from the germline V gene. This CDR3 contains 14 residues. Trimming removed 0 bases from V and 8 bases from J, with 14 bases in between. In DNA form, the CDR3 reads TGCAGCGTTGAAGATGTGCCCGGAGGGGACACCATATATTTT. It specifies CSVEDVPGGDTIYF. Looking up the rest from reference TRBV29-1 and TRBJ1-3 gives the full variable domain: SAVISQKPSRDICQRGTSLTIQCQVDSQVTMMFWYRQQPGQSLTLIATANQGSEATYESGFVIDKFPISRPNLTFSTLTVSNMSPEDSSIYLCSVEDVPGGDTIYFGEGSWLTVV.

V usage is TRBV20-1 and J usage is TRBJ1-5; D not resolved. With 3 bases removed from V and 4 bases from J, the gap between germline ends came to 10 bases. CDR1 and CDR2 from the germline V gene are DFQATT and SNEGSKA (reference sequence). The CDR3 runs 13 residues. CDR3 protein: CSASVTMNQPQHF. The CDR3 DNA reads TGCAGTGCTAGTGTGACAATGAATCAGCCCCAGCATTTT.

The chain couples TRBV5-6 to TRBJ1-5; D remains unclear. The CDR3 is 15 amino acids. Germline V gene lookup returns CDR1 SGHDT and CDR2 YYEEEE. V lost 1 base to trimming and J lost 3 bases, with 11 bases between them. In DNA, the CDR3 is TGTGCCAGCAGCTTGAGTTATGGCACCAATCAGCCCCAGCATTTT. Translation: CASSLSYGTNQPQHF.

This chain links TRBV3-1 (or the pseudogene TRBV3-2) with TRBJ2-7, with unresolved D. The CDR3 sequence is 13 residues long. Germline V lookup: CDR1 LGHDT, CDR2 YNNKEL (reference sequence). Between the trimmed V and J ends, which lost 4 bases and 7 bases, there was a span of 14 bases. The DNA of the CDR3 is TGTGCCAGCAGCCCATCCCACCTCGGAGAGCAGTACTTC. Its translation: CASSPSHLGEQYF.

The gene calls are TRBV2 and TRBJ2-5, with D uncertain. The germline gives CDR1 SNHLY, CDR2 FYNNEI. This CDR3 comprises 13 residues. The V end was cut by 6 bases, the J end by 5 bases, with 13 bases between. CDR3 coding DNA: TGTGCCAGCAGATCCCTCGGAGCGGAGACCCAGTACTTC. This encodes CASRSLGAETQYF.

This clone was seen once. The V gene is TRBV5-1, the J gene TRBJ2-7, with a tentative D call TRBD1 (5 bases). The CDR3 loop spans 15 amino acids. V dropped 0 bases and J dropped 4 bases, with 14 bases sitting between them. In germline, CDR1 is SGHRS, CDR2 YFSETQ. Written as DNA, the CDR3 is TGCGCCAGCAGCTTGGCCGGGCAGGGTATTTACGAGCAGTACTTC. Protein: CASSLAGQGIYEQYF. The full variable domain, its missing parts supplied by reference TRBV5-1 and TRBJ2-7, is KAGVTQTPRYLIKTRGQQVTLSCSPISGHRSVSWYQQTPGQGLQFLFEYFSETQRNKGNFPGRFSGRQFSNSRSEMNVSTLELGDSALYLCASSLAGQGIYEQYFGPGTRLTVT.

The chain couples TRBV7-8 to TRBJ2-7, with unresolved D. CDR1 and CDR2 (germline): SGHVS, FQNEAQ. V was clipped by 2 bases and J by 2 bases, with 10 bases between them. The CDR3 covers 14 residues. CDR3 in amino acids: CASSLRDLTYEQYF. CDR3 sequence (DNA): TGTGCCAGCAGCTTACGAGACCTCACCTACGAGCAGTACTTC.

V is TRBV5-1 and J is TRBJ1-1, with unresolved D. V shed 0 bases and J shed 3 bases, with 9 bases lying between them. CDR1 is SGHRS, CDR2 YFSETQ, per germline. This CDR3 is built from 14 residues. CDR3 nucleotide sequence: TGCGCCAGCAGCTTGGATAGGGTGGACACTGAAGCTTTCTTT. Amino acids: CASSLDRVDTEAFF. The variable domain in full, with the rest retrieved from reference TRBV5-1 and TRBJ1-1, is KAGVTQTPRYLIKTRGQQVTLSCSPISGHRSVSWYQQTPGQGLQFLFEYFSETQRNKGNFPGRFSGRQFSNSRSEMNVSTLELGDSALYLCASSLDRVDTEAFFGQGTRLTVV.

V usage is TRBV4-2 and J usage is TRBJ2-3; the D is unclear. The germline V gene has CDR1 LGHNA and CDR2 YNFKEQ. Trimming shortened V by 4 bases and J by 4 bases, and 12 bases separated the two germline ends. The CDR3 covers 14 residues. CDR3 amino acids: CASSPTRVSDTQYF. CDR3 in DNA: TGTGCCAGCAGCCCGACCCGTGTATCAGATACGCAGTATTTT.

The table lists this clone with a few counts. The chain carries TRBV18 and TRBJ2-1, with D possibly being TRBD2 (6 bases). Deletions cut 0 bases from V and 4 bases from J, with 13 bases between. Germline V gene data show CDR1 as KGHSH and CDR2 as LQKENI. The CDR3 totals 16 residues. CDR3 in DNA: TGTGCCAGCTCACCACCCGGTGGGGGGTCGTACAATGAGCAGTTCTTC. Translating gives CASSPPGGGSYNEQFF.

The genes are TRBV3-1 (or the pseudogene TRBV3-2) and TRBJ1-1, with D perhaps TRBD1 (5 bases). Germline CDR1 reads LGHDT; CDR2 reads YNNKEL (reference sequence). V was clipped by 5 bases and J by 6 bases, with 16 bases between them. The CDR3 is 14 amino acids. This chain's CDR3 is CASSGGRWGAEAFF. As DNA, the CDR3 is TGTGCCAGCAGCGGTGGTCGTTGGGGGGCTGAAGCTTTCTTT.

This clone was seen once. The chain combines TRBV7-9 with TRBJ2-7, with unresolved D. The CDR3 covers 13 residues. V was clipped by 4 bases and J by 2 bases, with 9 bases between them. The germline gives CDR1 SEHNR, CDR2 FQNEAQ (reference sequence). The CDR3 DNA reads TGTGCCAGCAGCTCCTTGGCCCCCTACGAGCAGTACTTC. Translation: CASSSLAPYEQYF.

The genes are TRBV27 and TRBJ1-4, with 7 positions matching TRBD1. This CDR3 is built from 15 residues. CDR1 MNHEY and CDR2 SMNVEV come from the germline V gene (reference sequence). With 6 bases clipped from V and 13 bases from J, the junction kept 17 bases outside the gene matches. The CDR3 region is CASRPTGFLRGGLFF. CDR3 in DNA: TGTGCCAGCAGACCGACAGGGTTCTTAAGAGGTGGACTGTTTTTT.

This chain connects TRBV5-4 to TRBJ1-4; D may be TRBD1 (6 bases). With 4 bases removed from V and 3 bases from J, the gap between germline ends came to 13 bases. The CDR3 spans 15 residues. Germline CDR1 is SGHNT and CDR2 is YYREEE (reference sequence). This CDR3 reads CASSVQGGANEKLFF. The CDR3 DNA sequence: TGTGCCAGCAGCGTACAGGGTGGCGCTAATGAAAAACTGTTTTTT.

The chain links TRBV28 to TRBJ1-3, with unresolved D. Looked up from germline, CDR1 is MDHEN and CDR2 is SYDVKM. Trimming took off 4 bases at V and 3 bases at J, with 13 bases between the two ends. The CDR3 extends over 15 amino acids. CDR3 region: CASSWWEAGGNTIYF. CDR3 nucleotide sequence: TGTGCCAGCAGTTGGTGGGAGGCAGGTGGAAACACCATATATTTT.

The V and J genes are TRBV2 and TRBJ1-6, with 8 bases identical to TRBD1. The CDR3 totals 15 residues. V lost 4 bases, J lost 10 bases, and 9 bases stayed unmatched. Germline CDR1 SNHLY, CDR2 FYNNEI. The CDR3 loop reads CASSVRTGSSSPLHF. CDR3 DNA: TGTGCCAGCAGTGTTAGGACAGGGTCGAGCTCACCCCTCCACTTT.

This clone came up once. This chain uses TRBV10-3 with TRBJ2-7, with D unresolved. Germline V gene sequence: CDR1 ENHRY, CDR2 SYGVKD. V lost 7 bases and J 4 bases, leaving 11 bases between the germline ends. The CDR3 is 12 residues long. The CDR3 DNA sequence: TGTGCCATCAAAGATCCTTCGTACGAGCAGTACTTC. As protein: CAIKDPSYEQYF.

The chain carries TRBV14 and TRBJ1-4, with 7 bases aligning to TRBD1. This CDR3 is built from 15 residues. V dropped 1 base and J dropped 8; count of bases not matched to a gene: 7. Germline V gene lookup returns CDR1 SGHDN and CDR2 FVKESK. Here the CDR3 reads CASSQAEGAREKLFF. For the CDR3, the DNA is TGTGCCAGCAGCCAAGCTGAGGGGGCTCGGGAAAAACTGTTTTTT.

The CDR3 nucleotides are TGTGCCAGCAGTACGGGGGATGAGATCGAGACCCAGTACTTC. It encodes CASSTGDEIETQYF. V and J are TRBV6-5 and TRBJ2-5, with D tentatively TRBD2 (6 bases). The CDR3 sequence is 14 residues long. The V gene lost 5 bases and the J gene lost 5 bases, with 15 bases spanning the gap. Germline CDR1 and CDR2: MNHEY and SVGAGI.

In this sample, this clone turned up once. V gene TRBV5-1 combines with J gene TRBJ1-3; D uncertain. The CDR3 extends over 14 amino acids. Per germline, CDR1 SGHRS and CDR2 YFSETQ. The V end lost 2 bases, the J end lost 0 bases, and 6 bases lay between the germline ends. The CDR3 DNA reads as TGCGCCAGCAGCTTCGACCTCTCTGGAAACACCATATATTTT. Amino acids: CASSFDLSGNTIYF.

The genes are TRBV9 and TRBJ2-7, with D maybe TRBD2 (6 bases). V shed 2 bases and J shed 6 bases, with 18 bases lying between them. CDR3 size: 15 residues. CDR1 is SGDLS and CDR2 is YYNGEE in the germline V gene. This CDR3 is CASSVLAEAGGEQYF. The DNA for the CDR3 is TGTGCCAGCAGCGTCTTAGCGGAAGCTGGGGGCGAGCAGTACTTC.

The chain links TRBV28 to TRBJ1-4; the D gene is possibly TRBD1 (5 bases). The ends were cut back, 6 bases at V and 4 bases at J, with 15 bases in the middle. CDR3 length: 15 amino acids. The germline gives CDR1 MDHEN, CDR2 SYDVKM. Here the CDR3 DNA reads TGTGCCAGCAGACCTCCGGGACTGATTAATGAAAAACTGTTTTTT. Translating it yields CASRPPGLINEKLFF.

The V gene is TRBV7-8, the J gene TRBJ2-1; D may be TRBD1 (6 bases). V shed 5 bases and J shed 5 bases, with 13 bases lying between them. The CDR3 is 14 residues long. In germline, CDR1 is SGHVS, CDR2 FQNEAQ. CDR3 coding DNA: TGTGCCAGCAGCCCAGGGGCTACAAACAATGAGCAGTTCTTC. Protein: CASSPGATNNEQFF.

The chain carries TRBV4-2 and TRBJ2-7; D uncertain. Looked up from germline, CDR1 is LGHNA and CDR2 is YNFKEQ. Trimming cost V 3 bases and J 7 bases, with 13 bases left between them. The CDR3 totals 13 residues. CDR3 in amino acids: CASSHPQSTEQYF. The CDR3 coding sequence is TGTGCCAGCAGCCACCCACAGAGTACGGAGCAGTACTTC.

This sequence joins TRBV19 and TRBJ1-5; no definite D call. Germline V gene lookup returns CDR1 LNHDA and CDR2 SQIVND (reference sequence). V lost 4 bases and J lost 0, with 10 bases in between. The CDR3 has 15 amino acids. The CDR3 is CASSTRRNSNQPQHF. The DNA for the CDR3 is TGTGCCAGTAGTACTAGAAGAAATAGCAATCAGCCCCAGCATTTT.

This chain uses TRBV6-2 or TRBV6-3 with TRBJ2-1, with TRBD2 matching over 14 bases. The CDR3 sequence is 16 residues long. V lost 3 bases, J lost 10 bases, and 8 bases stayed unmatched. CDR1 is MNHEY and CDR2 is SVGEGT in the germline V gene. Here the CDR3 DNA reads TGTGCCAGCAGTTATCCGACTAGCGGGGGGGCATACGAGCAGTTCTTC. Residues: CASSYPTSGGAYEQFF.

The rearrangement links TRBV5-4 to TRBJ1-3; D is perhaps TRBD1 (5 bases). The V end lost 0 bases, the J end lost 0 bases, and 10 bases lay between the germline ends. Germline-derived CDR1 and CDR2 are SGHNT and YYREEE (reference sequence). The CDR3 totals 16 residues. The CDR3 DNA sequence: TGTGCCAGCAGCTTGGCCGGGGGTATCTCTGGAAACACCATATATTTT. Protein: CASSLAGGISGNTIYF.